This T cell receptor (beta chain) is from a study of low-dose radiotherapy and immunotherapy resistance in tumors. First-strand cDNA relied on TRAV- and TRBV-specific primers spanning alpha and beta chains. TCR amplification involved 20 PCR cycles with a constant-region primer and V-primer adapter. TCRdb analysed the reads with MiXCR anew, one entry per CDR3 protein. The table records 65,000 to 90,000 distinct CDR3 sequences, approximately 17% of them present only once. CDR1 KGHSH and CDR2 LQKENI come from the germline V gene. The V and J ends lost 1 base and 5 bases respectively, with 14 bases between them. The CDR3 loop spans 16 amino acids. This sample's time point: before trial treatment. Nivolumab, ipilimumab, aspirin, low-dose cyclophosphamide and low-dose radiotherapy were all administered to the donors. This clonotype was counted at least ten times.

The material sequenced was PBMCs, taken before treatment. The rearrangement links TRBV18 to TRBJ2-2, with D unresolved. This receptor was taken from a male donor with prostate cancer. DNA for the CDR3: TGTGCCAGCTCACCACAACTCACTCGCAGTACCGGGGAGCTGTTTTTT. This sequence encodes CASSPQLTRSTGELFF. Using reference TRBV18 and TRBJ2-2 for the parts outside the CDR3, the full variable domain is NAGVMQNPRHLVRRRGQEARLRCSPMKGHSHVYWYRQLPEEGLKFMVYLQKENIIDESGMPKERFSAEFPKEGPSILRIQQVVRGDSAAYFCASSPQLTRSTGELFFGEGSRLTVL.